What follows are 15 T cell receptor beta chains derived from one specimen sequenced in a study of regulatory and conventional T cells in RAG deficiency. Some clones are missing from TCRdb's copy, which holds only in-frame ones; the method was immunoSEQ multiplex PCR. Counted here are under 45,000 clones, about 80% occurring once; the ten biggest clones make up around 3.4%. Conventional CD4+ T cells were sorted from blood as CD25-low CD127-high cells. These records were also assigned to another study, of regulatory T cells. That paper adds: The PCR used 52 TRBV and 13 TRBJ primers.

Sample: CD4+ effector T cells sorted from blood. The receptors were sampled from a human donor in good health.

CDR3: CASSVASGGNTGELFF. The CDR3 nucleotides are TGTGCCAGCAGCGTGGCTAGCGGGGGGAACACCGGGGAGCTGTTTTTT. The chain couples TRBV9 to TRBJ2-2; 10 nucleotides agree with TRBD2. J was trimmed by 1 base and V by 2 bases; bases with no gene match: 2. The CDR3 is 16 residues long. In germline, CDR1 is SGDLS, CDR2 YYNGEE.

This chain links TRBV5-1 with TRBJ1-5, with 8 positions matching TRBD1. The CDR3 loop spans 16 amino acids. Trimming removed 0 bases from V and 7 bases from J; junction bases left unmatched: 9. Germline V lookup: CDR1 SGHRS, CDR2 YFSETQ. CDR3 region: CASSLVPGQGGQPQHF. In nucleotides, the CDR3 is TGCGCCAGCAGCTTGGTCCCAGGACAGGGTGGACAGCCCCAGCATTTT.

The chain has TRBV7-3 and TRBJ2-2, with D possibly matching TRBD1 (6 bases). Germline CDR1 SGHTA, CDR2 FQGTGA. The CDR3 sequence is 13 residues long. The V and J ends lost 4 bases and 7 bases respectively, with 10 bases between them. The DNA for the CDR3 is TGTGCCAGCAGCTCAGGGGCAAACGGGGAGCTGTTTTTT. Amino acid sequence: CASSSGANGELFF.

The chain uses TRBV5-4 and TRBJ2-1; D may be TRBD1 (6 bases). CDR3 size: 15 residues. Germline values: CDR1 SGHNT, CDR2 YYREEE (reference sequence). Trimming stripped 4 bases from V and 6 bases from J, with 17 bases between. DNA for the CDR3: TGTGCCAGCAGCGTAGACGGAGGCAGGGGCAATGAGCAGTTCTTC. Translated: CASSVDGGRGNEQFF. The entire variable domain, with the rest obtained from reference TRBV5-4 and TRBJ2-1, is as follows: ETGVTQSPTHLIKTRGQQVTLRCSSQSGHNTVSWYQQALGQGPQFIFQYYREEENGRGNFPPRFSGLQFPNYSSELNVNALELDDSALYLCASSVDGGRGNEQFFGPGTRLTVL.

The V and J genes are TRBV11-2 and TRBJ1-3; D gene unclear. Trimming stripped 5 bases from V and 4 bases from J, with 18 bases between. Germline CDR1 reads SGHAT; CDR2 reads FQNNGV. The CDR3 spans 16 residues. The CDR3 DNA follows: TGTGCCAGCAGCGTTACCGGTAGGAGGGAAGGAAACACCATATATTTT. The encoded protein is CASSVTGRREGNTIYF.

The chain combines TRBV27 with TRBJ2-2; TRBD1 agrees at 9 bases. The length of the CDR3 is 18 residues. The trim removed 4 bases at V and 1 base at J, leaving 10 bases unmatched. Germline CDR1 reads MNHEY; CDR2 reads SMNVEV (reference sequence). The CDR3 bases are TGTGCCAGCAGTTCATACCGCCGGGACAGGGTGAACACCGGGGAGCTGTTTTTT. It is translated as CASSSYRRDRVNTGELFF.

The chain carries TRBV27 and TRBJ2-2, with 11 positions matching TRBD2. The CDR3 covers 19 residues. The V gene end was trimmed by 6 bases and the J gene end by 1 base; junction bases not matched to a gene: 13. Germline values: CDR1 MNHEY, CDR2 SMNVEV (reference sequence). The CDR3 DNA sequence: TGTGCCAGCAGGGCATGGGGGCTAGCGGGGGGTCAGAACACCGGGGAGCTGTTTTTT. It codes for CASRAWGLAGGQNTGELFF.

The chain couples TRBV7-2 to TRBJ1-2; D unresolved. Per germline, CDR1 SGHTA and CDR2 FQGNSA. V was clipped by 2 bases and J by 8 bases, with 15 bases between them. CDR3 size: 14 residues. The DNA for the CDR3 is TGTGCCAGCAGCTTAAGGGAGGGCAGAGGAGGCTACACCTTC. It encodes CASSLREGRGGYTF.

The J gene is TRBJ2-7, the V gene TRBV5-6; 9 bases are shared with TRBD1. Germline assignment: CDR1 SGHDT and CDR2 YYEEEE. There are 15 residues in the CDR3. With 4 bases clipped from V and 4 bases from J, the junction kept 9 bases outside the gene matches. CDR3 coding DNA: TGTGCCAGCAGCAGCTGGGGACAGGGAGATTACGAGCAGTACTTC. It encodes CASSSWGQGDYEQYF.

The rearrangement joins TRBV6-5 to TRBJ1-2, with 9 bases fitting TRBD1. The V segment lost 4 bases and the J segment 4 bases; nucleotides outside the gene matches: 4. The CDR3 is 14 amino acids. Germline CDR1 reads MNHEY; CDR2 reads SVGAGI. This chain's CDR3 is CASSSKDRGYGYTF. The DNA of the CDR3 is TGTGCCAGCAGTTCCAAGGACAGGGGCTATGGCTACACCTTC.

CDR3 protein: CASSPIRGPNYGYTF. CDR3 nucleotides: TGTGCCAGCAGCCCCATCCGGGGACCGAACTATGGCTACACCTTC. The chain has TRBV5-6 and TRBJ1-2, with a weak D call TRBD1 (5 bases). V lost 4 bases, J lost 2 bases, and 15 bases lay in between. Germline V gene sequence: CDR1 SGHDT, CDR2 YYEEEE. This CDR3 has 15 amino acids.

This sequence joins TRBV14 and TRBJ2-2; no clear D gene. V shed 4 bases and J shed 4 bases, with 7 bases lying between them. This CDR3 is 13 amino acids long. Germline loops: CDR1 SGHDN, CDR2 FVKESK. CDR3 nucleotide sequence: TGTGCCAGCAGCCCCTTCCTCACCGGGGAGCTGTTTTTT. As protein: CASSPFLTGELFF.

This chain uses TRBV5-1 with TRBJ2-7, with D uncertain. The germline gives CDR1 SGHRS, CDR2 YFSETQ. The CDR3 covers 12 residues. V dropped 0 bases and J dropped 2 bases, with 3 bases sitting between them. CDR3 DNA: TGCGCCAGCAGCTTGGGAGCCTACGAGCAGTACTTC. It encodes CASSLGAYEQYF.

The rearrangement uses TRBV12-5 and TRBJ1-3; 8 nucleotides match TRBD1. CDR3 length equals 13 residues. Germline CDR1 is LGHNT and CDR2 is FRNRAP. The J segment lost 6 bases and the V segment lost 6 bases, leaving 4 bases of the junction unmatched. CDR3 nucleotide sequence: TGTGCTAGTGGGGACAGGGAAGAAAACACCATATATTTT. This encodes CASGDREENTIYF.

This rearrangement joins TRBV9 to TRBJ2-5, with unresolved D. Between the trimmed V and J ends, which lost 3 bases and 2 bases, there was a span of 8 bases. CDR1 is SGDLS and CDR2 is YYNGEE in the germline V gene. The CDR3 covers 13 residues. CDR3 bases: TGTGCCAGCAGCGCGACGCTACAAGAGACCCAGTACTTC. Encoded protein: CASSATLQETQYF.